This T cell receptor beta chain derives from a study of identifying expanded T cells in peripheral blood. Study-level findings and limits: Across healthy donors, higher total template counts meant significantly greater approximately two-week count variance. About 1.2 clones differed between technical replicates, versus about 16 and 19 over time.

CDR1 and CDR2 from the germline V gene are SGHDT and YYEEEE. The CDR3 covers 15 residues. Trimming at V came to 4 bases and at J to 3 bases, leaving 6 bases not matched to a gene. No infections or other immune events were documented during collection. The table came from immunoSEQ multiplex PCR; TCRdb's copy has only in-frame clones and leaves some out. The profile shows tens of thousands of clones, about 85% of them singletons. Remarks on this clone: Its target is not known.

The TCR originated in a person aged 18-70 years in good health. This chain joins TRBV5-6 and TRBJ1-5; 8 nucleotides match TRBD1. The sample consisted of blood. CDR3 nucleotide sequence: TGTGCCAGCAGCAATGGACAGGGCTTCAATCAGCCCCAGCATTTT. The encoded protein is CASSNGQGFNQPQHF.